This T cell receptor (beta chain) was recorded in a study of radiotherapy plus CTLA-4 blockade in lung cancer. TCRdb's copy holds only in-frame clones and misses some; the assay was immunoSEQ multiplex PCR. The sample consists of approximately 28,000 clones, about 76% of them appearing once. V was cut by 6 bases and J by 5 bases, with 10 bases left in between. The CDR3 is made up of 12 amino acids. Per the germline V gene, CDR1 is MDHEN and CDR2 is SYDVKM. A single count supports this clone. Source: peripheral blood, taken from a patient treated with radiotherapy plus ipilimumab. The TCR was taken from a human donor with non-small cell lung cancer that progressed on radiotherapy plus ipilimumab. The chain is built from TRBV28 and TRBJ1-1; no firm D call. CDR3 bases: TGTGCCAGCAGCGCGATTGGGACTGAAGCTTTCTTT. Amino acid sequence: CASSAIGTEAFF. Combining the CDR3 with reference TRBV28 and TRBJ1-1 gives the whole variable domain DVKVTQSSRYLVKRTGEKVFLECVQDMDHENMFWYRQDPGLGLRLIYFSYDVKMKEKGDIPEGYSVSREKKERFSLILESASTNQTSMYLCASSAIGTEAFFGQGTRLTVV.